These 20 T cell receptor beta chains originate from one sample sequenced in a study of cytomegalovirus exposure and HLA in healthy donors. This PCR relied on a set of 60 Vbeta primers and 13 Jbeta primers. Only in-frame clones appear in the TCRdb table, and some are missing; sequencing was by immunoSEQ multiplex PCR. The sample has 100,000 to 150,000 clones; about 10% are singletons. Sequences were obtained from PBMCs. All receptors come from a woman aged 18-29 years in good health and CMV-seropositive.

J is TRBJ1-1 and V is TRBV4-1; D remains ambiguous. Trimming removed 3 bases from V and 2 bases from J, with 13 bases in between. This CDR3 has 15 amino acids. The germline V gene has CDR1 MGHRA and CDR2 YSYEKL. The CDR3 sequence: CASSQVLTTNTEAFF. DNA of the CDR3: TGCGCCAGCAGCCAGGTACTCACGACTAACACTGAAGCTTTCTTT.

This clone occurred a few times. V and J are TRBV30 and TRBJ2-7, with TRBD2 matching over 7 bases. The CDR3 has 15 amino acids. The germline V gene encodes CDR1 GTSNPN and CDR2 SVGIG (reference sequence). Germline trimming cut 5 bases from V and 4 bases from J; bases unmatched to any gene: 14. CDR3 in amino acids: CAWGRELRSGYEQYF. Written as DNA, the CDR3 is TGTGCCTGGGGGAGGGAATTGAGGTCCGGATACGAGCAGTACTTC.

Only a few counts were recorded for this clone. The chain is built from TRBV15 and TRBJ2-3; the D gene is possibly TRBD2 (5 bases). Germline V gene data show CDR1 as LNHNV and CDR2 as YYDKDF (reference sequence). Between the trimmed V and J ends, which lost 3 bases and 4 bases, there was a span of 14 bases. The CDR3 spans 15 residues. CDR3 in amino acids: CATSSPGFSADTQYF. The CDR3, as DNA: TGTGCCACCAGCAGTCCGGGGTTTAGTGCAGATACGCAGTATTTT. The complete variable domain, with remaining parts taken from reference TRBV15 and TRBJ2-3, reads DAMVIQNPRYQVTQFGKPVTLSCSQTLNHNVMYWYQQKSSQAPKLLFHYYDKDFNNEADTPDNFQSRRPNTSFCFLDIRSPGLGDTAMYLCATSSPGFSADTQYFGPGTRLTVL.

There are a few counts of this clone. The chain couples TRBV19 to TRBJ2-7; 12 nucleotides agree with TRBD2. The CDR3 loop spans 15 amino acids. Germline lookup yields CDR1 LNHDA and CDR2 SQIVND (reference sequence). J gave up 5 bases and V 5 bases, and 7 bases lay outside the gene matches. The CDR3 DNA reads as TGTGCCAGTAGTTCCCTAGCGGGAGGGCCCCACGAGCAGTACTTC. This gives the protein CASSSLAGGPHEQYF.

This chain uses TRBV20-1 with TRBJ2-1; D possibly corresponds to TRBD2 (5 bases). CDR3 length: 11 amino acids. Looked up from germline, CDR1 is DFQATT and CDR2 is SNEGSKA (reference sequence). The V and J ends lost 6 bases and 10 bases respectively, with 13 bases between them. This CDR3 is CSAPDWPEQFF. The CDR3 DNA reads TGCAGTGCGCCGGACTGGCCGGAGCAGTTCTTC.

The J gene is TRBJ2-3, the V gene TRBV30; 14 bases line up with TRBD2. The V segment lost 0 bases and the J segment 4 bases; nucleotides outside the gene matches: 12. The CDR3 has 19 residues. Germline V gene data show CDR1 as GTSNPN and CDR2 as SVGIG (reference sequence). This CDR3 is CAWSVSVVWTSGGSDTQYF. DNA of the CDR3: TGTGCCTGGAGTGTATCTGTGGTGTGGACTAGCGGGGGGTCAGATACGCAGTATTTT.

This chain joins TRBV19 and TRBJ2-7; 9 bases fit TRBD2. The CDR3 is 14 amino acids. The V and J ends lost 4 bases and 2 bases, in that order; junction bases with no gene match: 3. Germline assignment: CDR1 LNHDA and CDR2 SQIVND (reference sequence). CDR3 amino acids: CASSTSGATYEQYF. The DNA for the CDR3 is TGTGCCAGTAGTACTAGCGGGGCCACCTACGAGCAGTACTTC.

This clone was observed a few times. The chain combines TRBV30 with TRBJ1-1; 7 bases map to TRBD1. CDR1 is GTSNPN and CDR2 is SVGIG in the germline V gene (reference sequence). The CDR3 has 12 residues. V was clipped by 5 bases and J by 1 base; unmatched bases: 1. The CDR3 loop reads CAWDRANTEAFF. The CDR3 DNA follows: TGTGCCTGGGACAGGGCGAACACTGAAGCTTTCTTT.

This clone was counted only a few times. CDR3 protein: CASSTVAGGTYEQYF. CDR3 DNA sequence: TGTGCCAGCAGCACAGTAGCGGGAGGTACCTACGAGCAGTACTTC. This chain uses TRBV5-4 with TRBJ2-7; TRBD2 agrees at 10 bases. CDR3 length: 15 residues. Trimming at V came to 4 bases and at J to 2 bases, leaving 6 bases not matched to a gene. Germline V CDR1 and CDR2: SGHNT, YYREEE (reference sequence).

This clone was seen more than once but under ten times. The rearrangement joins TRBV6-8 to TRBJ2-7; the match to TRBD2 covers 8 bases. This CDR3 is built from 15 residues. From germline, CDR1 is MNHGY and CDR2 SAAAGT. V lost 4 bases and J lost 1; bases outside the gene matches: 6. CDR3 residues: CASSFSGTSSYEQYF. CDR3 coding DNA: TGTGCCAGCAGTTTCTCCGGGACTAGTTCCTACGAGCAGTACTTC.

The chain links TRBV28 to TRBJ2-7; 9 nucleotides line up with TRBD2. V lost 6 bases and J lost 3; bases outside the gene matches: 21. The CDR3 has 19 residues. The germline CDR1 and CDR2 sequences are MDHEN and SYDVKM. CDR3 amino acids: CASSPILLGGRAKGYEQYF. In nucleotides, the CDR3 is TGTGCCAGCAGCCCGATTTTATTGGGCGGGAGGGCCAAAGGCTACGAGCAGTACTTC.

This clone was seen more than once but under ten times. The rearrangement links TRBV7-6 to TRBJ1-1, with a weak D call TRBD1 (5 bases). There are 12 residues in the CDR3. V lost 2 bases and J 6 bases, leaving 7 bases between the germline ends. Germline V CDR1 and CDR2: SGHVS, FNYEAQ. Written as DNA, the CDR3 is TGTGCCAGCAGCTTAACAGGTGCTGAAGCTTTCTTT. It codes for CASSLTGAEAFF. The full variable domain, in which reference TRBV7-6 and TRBJ1-1 provide the parts outside the CDR3, is GAGVSQSPRYKVTKRGQDVALRCDPISGHVSLYWYRQALGQGPEFLTYFNYEAQQDKSGLPNDRFSAERPEGSISTLTIQRTEQRDSAMYRCASSLTGAEAFFGQGTRLTVV.

The gene calls are TRBV6-5 and TRBJ2-2; D is perhaps TRBD2 (5 bases). CDR1 is MNHEY and CDR2 is SVGAGI in the germline V gene. The ends were cut back, 10 bases at V and 4 bases at J, with 10 bases in the middle. This CDR3 has 12 amino acids. CDR3 sequence: CAILARTGELFF. The CDR3 DNA follows: TGTGCCATCCTAGCCCGCACCGGGGAGCTGTTTTTT.

This clone was detected a few times. J is TRBJ2-3 and V is TRBV25-1, with 10 bases aligning to TRBD2. This CDR3 is 16 amino acids long. The V gene end was trimmed by 5 bases and the J gene end by 6 bases; junction bases not matched to a gene: 11. Germline V gives CDR1 MGHDK, CDR2 SYGVNS. The CDR3 sequence is CASSQLAGRAGDTQYF. The CDR3 DNA is TGTGCCAGCAGTCAACTAGCGGGAAGGGCTGGGGATACGCAGTATTTT. The whole variable domain, remainder taken from reference TRBV25-1 and TRBJ2-3, is EADIYQTPRYLVIGTGKKITLECSQTMGHDKMYWYQQDPGMELHLIHYSYGVNSTEKGDLSSESTVSRIRTEHFPLTLESARPSHTSQYLCASSQLAGRAGDTQYFGPGTRLTVL.

A few counts support this clone. The J gene is TRBJ2-3, the V gene TRBV11-3; 8 positions agree with TRBD2. Looked up from germline, CDR1 is SGHNT and CDR2 is YENEEA. This CDR3 region has 15 residues. Germline trimming cut 4 bases from V and 1 base from J; bases unmatched to any gene: 4. For the CDR3, the DNA is TGTGCCAGCAGCTACCAGACTAGCGGCACAGATACGCAGTATTTT. It translates to CASSYQTSGTDTQYF.

This clone was counted a few times. This chain links TRBV27 with TRBJ2-7; D possibly corresponds to TRBD1 (6 bases). The CDR3 has 13 amino acids. The germline V and J ends were trimmed by 5 bases and 3 bases, with 11 bases remaining between them. Germline V gives CDR1 MNHEY, CDR2 SMNVEV (reference sequence). The DNA of the CDR3 is TGTGCCAGCAGTGGTCGGGACAACTACGAGCAGTACTTC. Protein sequence: CASSGRDNYEQYF.

V is TRBV4-2 and J is TRBJ1-5; TRBD1 might be the D (5 bases). The CDR3 sequence is 15 residues long. Germline CDR1 and CDR2: LGHNA and YNFKEQ. Trimming left V 1 base short and J 7 bases short, with 14 bases between. CDR3 loop: CASSQAWGVEQPQHF. The CDR3 DNA follows: TGTGCCAGCAGCCAAGCCTGGGGGGTCGAGCAGCCCCAGCATTTT.

V is TRBV20-1 and J is TRBJ1-1; a weak D match, TRBD1 (5 bases). CDR3 size: 11 residues. Between the trimmed V and J ends, which lost 5 bases and 8 bases, there was a span of 12 bases. The germline CDR1 and CDR2 sequences are DFQATT and SNEGSKA (reference sequence). The CDR3 DNA sequence: TGCAGTGCTGGGGCTGAATGGGAAGCTTTCTTT. Translation: CSAGAEWEAFF.

This clone was seen more than once but under ten times. This chain uses TRBV5-6 with TRBJ2-2; no reliable D call. This CDR3 is 14 amino acids long. In germline, CDR1 is SGHDT, CDR2 YYEEEE. V was shortened by 2 bases and J by 6 bases, with 11 bases between the two germline ends. CDR3 in DNA: TGTGCCAGCAGCTTAATTGCCGGGTCCGGGGAGCTGTTTTTT. Amino acids: CASSLIAGSGELFF.

This clone turned up a few times. The CDR3 DNA reads TGTGCCAGCAGCTTTAGCTGGGGGCCTTTGTATGAGCAGTTCTTC. It is translated as CASSFSWGPLYEQFF. The chain combines TRBV7-9 with TRBJ2-1, with D perhaps TRBD1 (6 bases). This CDR3 region has 15 residues. Trimming stripped 3 bases from V and 8 bases from J, with 17 bases between. CDR1 is SEHNR and CDR2 is FQNEAQ in the germline V gene (reference sequence).